Below, 21 T cell receptor beta chains from the same sample are listed, as sequenced in a study of blood T cell repertoires in COVID-19. Repertoires were generated with immunoSEQ multiplex PCR, while TCRdb's copy carries only in-frame clones and drops some. The sample holds 75,000 to 80,000 clones, around 91% seen once. Sequenced: peripheral blood. All receptors derive from a human donor in a cohort sampled during active COVID-19.

V gene TRBV10-3 combines with J gene TRBJ1-1; 8 bases match TRBD1. V was pared by 6 bases and J by 3 bases, with 6 bases of the junction left unmatched. The germline V gene has CDR1 ENHRY and CDR2 SYGVKD. The CDR3 covers 14 residues. For the CDR3, the DNA is TGTGCCATCAGCGAGACAGGGGACGACACTGAAGCTTTCTTT. It encodes CAISETGDDTEAFF.

The V call is TRBV11-2, the J call TRBJ2-3; 11 positions agree with TRBD2. The germline gives CDR1 SGHAT, CDR2 FQNNGV. The ends lost 2 bases at V and 2 bases at J; junction bases unmatched: 6. There are 17 residues in the CDR3. CDR3 residues: CASSLYPSGGSTDTQYF. The CDR3 coding sequence is TGTGCCAGCAGCTTATATCCTAGCGGGGGGTCCACAGATACGCAGTATTTT.

V is TRBV18 and J is TRBJ1-2, with no clear D. This CDR3 comprises 12 residues. Trimming removed 0 bases at V and 8 bases at J, with 7 bases between. Germline values: CDR1 KGHSH, CDR2 LQKENI. The CDR3 bases are TGTGCCAGCTCACCACCCGAGGCCGGCTACACCTTC. It encodes CASSPPEAGYTF.

The chain has TRBV4-2 and TRBJ2-7; a possible D gene is TRBD2 (6 bases). The CDR3 covers 16 residues. Trimming removed 1 base from V and 1 base from J, with 14 bases in between. Per germline, CDR1 LGHNA and CDR2 YNFKEQ. CDR3 residues: CASSQASVAASYEQYF. In DNA form, the CDR3 reads TGTGCCAGCAGCCAAGCGTCGGTAGCGGCTTCCTACGAGCAGTACTTC.

A few counts support this clone. This chain uses TRBV6-5 with TRBJ2-1; 7 bases line up with TRBD2. V trimming: 5 bases; J trimming: 8 bases; junction bases outside the gene matches: 9. The length of the CDR3 is 14 residues. CDR1 and CDR2 from the germline V gene are MNHEY and SVGAGI. CDR3 in DNA: TGTGCCAGCAGTCGTAGACTAGCAGGCGATGAGCAGTTCTTC. Protein product: CASSRRLAGDEQFF.

This clone was picked up one time. The CDR3 loop is CASSYSGTGRSEQYF. The DNA for the CDR3 is TGTGCCAGCAGTTACTCAGGGACAGGGAGAAGCGAGCAGTACTTC. The V call is TRBV6-5, the J call TRBJ2-7, with 9 nucleotides matching TRBD1. This CDR3 has 15 amino acids. Germline V gene sequence: CDR1 MNHEY, CDR2 SVGAGI. V dropped 0 bases and J dropped 6; count of bases not matched to a gene: 6.

The J gene is TRBJ2-3, the V gene TRBV6-2 or TRBV6-3, with no clear D. CDR1 and CDR2 (germline): MNHEY, SVGEGT. CDR3 length equals 16 residues. V lost 5 bases and J 0 bases, leaving 15 bases between the germline ends. The CDR3 DNA reads TGTGCCAGCAGTACCCAGCTGGGCCCTAGCACAGATACGCAGTATTTT. This sequence encodes CASSTQLGPSTDTQYF.

The rearrangement links TRBV7-3 to TRBJ2-3; maybe TRBD2 (5 bases). This CDR3 region has 12 residues. Trimming stripped 5 bases from V and 5 bases from J, with 8 bases between. Per the germline V gene, CDR1 is SGHTA and CDR2 is FQGTGA. This CDR3 is CASSTTKDTQYF. In DNA form, the CDR3 reads TGTGCCAGCAGCACGACTAAAGATACGCAGTATTTT.

The V gene is TRBV10-3, the J gene TRBJ2-5, with 10 positions matching TRBD1. The CDR3 consists of 16 residues. The trim removed 4 bases at V and 5 bases at J, leaving 10 bases unmatched. Germline CDR1 reads ENHRY; CDR2 reads SYGVKD. CDR3 in DNA: TGTGCCATCAGTGTGGGCCCGGGACAGGGGTTTGAGACCCAGTACTTC. Residues: CAISVGPGQGFETQYF.

The chain combines TRBV11-2 with TRBJ1-6; D possibly corresponds to TRBD1 (5 bases). Trimming took off 1 base at V and 9 bases at J, with 13 bases between the two ends. CDR1 is SGHAT and CDR2 is FQNNGV in the germline V gene. The CDR3 runs to 15 residues. The CDR3 DNA reads TGTGCCAGCAGCTTAGGGCCCTGGGGGGTTTCACCCCTCCACTTT. As protein: CASSLGPWGVSPLHF.

The rearrangement joins TRBV25-1 to TRBJ2-3, with D perhaps matching TRBD2 (6 bases). Germline values: CDR1 MGHDK, CDR2 SYGVNS. The CDR3 covers 14 residues. V dropped 6 bases and J dropped 4 bases, with 14 bases sitting between them. The CDR3 protein is CASSLGGIADTQYF. The CDR3 nucleotides read TGTGCCAGCAGCCTCGGAGGGATCGCAGATACGCAGTATTTT.

The chain combines TRBV9 with TRBJ1-6; no definite D call. CDR1 is SGDLS and CDR2 is YYNGEE in the germline V gene. Trimming removed 1 base from V and 7 bases from J, with 12 bases in between. The CDR3 consists of 15 residues. Here the CDR3 DNA reads TGTGCCAGCAGCGTATTCTGGGCCGGCAATTCACCCCTCCACTTT. Translation gives CASSVFWAGNSPLHF.

The chain recombines TRBV15 with TRBJ2-5; D call uncertain. In germline, CDR1 is LNHNV, CDR2 YYDKDF (reference sequence). CDR3 length equals 13 residues. Trimming took off 8 bases at V and 1 base at J, with 11 bases between the two ends. Here the CDR3 reads CATHTEFQETQYF. The CDR3 nucleotides read TGTGCCACCCACACAGAGTTCCAAGAGACCCAGTACTTC.

This clone was detected once. The chain carries TRBV4-1 and TRBJ1-6, with 8 bases that match TRBD1. J lost 3 bases, V lost 4 bases, and 8 bases had no gene match. From germline, CDR1 is MGHRA and CDR2 YSYEKL. This CDR3 has 17 residues. CDR3 amino acids: CASSRGQGSVYNSPLHF. DNA of the CDR3: TGCGCCAGCAGCCGAGGACAGGGATCAGTCTATAATTCACCCCTCCACTTT.

The chain carries TRBV5-6 and TRBJ2-5; unclear D gene. Germline lookup yields CDR1 SGHDT and CDR2 YYEEEE. The V end lost 0 bases, the J end lost 2 bases, and 14 bases lay between the germline ends. The CDR3 runs to 16 residues. CDR3 residues: CASSLVGLPLQETQYF. The CDR3 nucleotides are TGTGCCAGCAGCTTGGTTGGCTTACCCTTGCAAGAGACCCAGTACTTC. Supplemented by reference TRBV5-6 and TRBJ2-5, the full variable domain reads DAGVTQSPTHLIKTRGQQVTLRCSPKSGHDTVSWYQQALGQGPQFIFQYYEEEERQRGNFPDRFSGHQFPNYSSELNVNALLLGDSALYLCASSLVGLPLQETQYFGPGTRLLVL.

The chain combines TRBV6-5 with TRBJ1-5; 8 nucleotides align to TRBD1. Germline assignment: CDR1 MNHEY and CDR2 SVGAGI. CDR3 length: 15 residues. The V segment lost 5 bases and the J segment 4 bases; nucleotides outside the gene matches: 7. CDR3 in amino acids: CASSPDRGGNQPQHF. CDR3 DNA: TGTGCCAGCAGTCCCGACAGGGGCGGTAATCAGCCCCAGCATTTT.

The V call is TRBV7-6, the J call TRBJ1-2; 9 nucleotides match TRBD1. CDR3 length: 16 residues. V lost 4 bases and J lost 8; bases outside the gene matches: 14. The germline V gene has CDR1 SGHVS and CDR2 FNYEAQ. For the CDR3, the DNA is TGTGCCAGCAGCTCGCCGGGACAGGGTATAAGTCAGGGCTACACCTTC. Translating it yields CASSSPGQGISQGYTF. Combining the CDR3 with reference TRBV7-6 and TRBJ1-2 gives the whole variable domain GAGVSQSPRYKVTKRGQDVALRCDPISGHVSLYWYRQALGQGPEFLTYFNYEAQQDKSGLPNDRFSAERPEGSISTLTIQRTEQRDSAMYRCASSSPGQGISQGYTFGSGTRLTVV.

CDR3 protein: CASSTTSGGTYEQYF. The CDR3 coding sequence is TGCGCCAGCAGCACCACTAGCGGGGGAACCTACGAGCAGTACTTC. The chain carries TRBV5-1 and TRBJ2-7, with 11 bases identical to TRBD2. The CDR3 consists of 15 residues. The J segment lost 2 bases and the V segment lost 4 bases, leaving 5 bases of the junction unmatched. Germline values: CDR1 SGHRS, CDR2 YFSETQ.

The chain joins TRBV2 to TRBJ2-3; D is possibly TRBD2 (5 bases). V was shortened by 6 bases and J by 6 bases, with 13 bases between the two germline ends. Per germline, CDR1 SNHLY and CDR2 FYNNEI. The CDR3 has 13 residues. The CDR3 is CASRSFREDTQYF. CDR3 nucleotide sequence: TGTGCCAGCAGGTCCTTTAGGGAGGATACGCAGTATTTT.

This clone has just one count. The chain combines TRBV5-1 with TRBJ1-1; D is undetermined. The CDR3 is 13 amino acids. The V end lost 5 bases, the J end lost 2 bases, and 10 bases lay between the germline ends. Per germline, CDR1 SGHRS and CDR2 YFSETQ. CDR3 coding DNA: TGCGCCAGCAGGGAGGGAAGAAACACTGAAGCTTTCTTT. This translates into CASREGRNTEAFF.

CDR3 amino acids: CASSPPGAGGAGGWNEQFF. The CDR3 coding sequence is TGTGCCAGCTCACCACCCGGAGCTGGAGGTGCGGGGGGGTGGAATGAGCAGTTCTTC. The chain combines TRBV18 with TRBJ2-1; 9 bases agree with TRBD2. The CDR3 is made up of 19 amino acids. The V and J ends lost 0 bases and 7 bases, in that order; junction bases with no gene match: 16. Looked up from germline, CDR1 is KGHSH and CDR2 is LQKENI.